This T cell receptor (beta chain) was sequenced in a study of cytomegalovirus exposure and HLA in healthy donors. CDR3 size: 15 residues. V was clipped by 8 bases and J by 1 base, with 17 bases between them. CDR1 is MNHEY, CDR2 SMNVEV, per germline (reference sequence). The PCR made use of 60 Vbeta and 13 Jbeta primers. Method: immunoSEQ multiplex PCR; TCRdb's copy keeps in-frame clones and lacks some. The sample consists of hundreds of thousands of clones, about 80% of them appearing once. The donors comprised healthy bone marrow donors. These donors counted as nominally healthy when sampled, but unrecorded immune exposures were likely.

The receptor was derived from a woman in her 40s in good health and CMV-seronegative. The sequenced sample was PBMCs. The chain recombines TRBV27 with TRBJ1-1; tentatively, D is TRBD1 (6 bases). CDR3 protein: CASSDLMTGNTEAFF. The CDR3 DNA reads as TGTGCCAGCTCCGATCTCATGACAGGGAACACTGAAGCTTTCTTT.